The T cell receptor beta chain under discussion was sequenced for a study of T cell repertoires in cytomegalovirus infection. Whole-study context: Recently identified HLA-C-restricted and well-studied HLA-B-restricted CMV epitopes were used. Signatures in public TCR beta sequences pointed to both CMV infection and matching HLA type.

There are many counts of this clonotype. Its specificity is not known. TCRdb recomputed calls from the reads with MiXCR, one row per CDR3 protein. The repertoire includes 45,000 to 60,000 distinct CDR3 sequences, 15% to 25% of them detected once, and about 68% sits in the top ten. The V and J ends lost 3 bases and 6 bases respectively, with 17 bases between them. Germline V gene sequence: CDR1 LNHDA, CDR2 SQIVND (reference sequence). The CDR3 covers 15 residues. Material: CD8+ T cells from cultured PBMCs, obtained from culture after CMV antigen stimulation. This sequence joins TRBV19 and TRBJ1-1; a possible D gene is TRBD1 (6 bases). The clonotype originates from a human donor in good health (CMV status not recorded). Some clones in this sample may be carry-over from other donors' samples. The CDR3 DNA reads TGTGCCAGTAGTATCGGGGGCCAGACGATCGCTGAAGCTTTCTTT. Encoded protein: CASSIGGQTIAEAFF.